These T cell receptor beta chains were read from a single sample in a study of cytotoxic CD8 clonotypes in ibrutinib-treated CLL. Some clones are missing from TCRdb's copy, which holds only in-frame ones; the method was immunoSEQ multiplex PCR. This table has roughly 170,000 clones, about 84% appearing once. Sequences were derived from PBMCs, sampled after 24 months of ibrutinib treatment. The origin of the receptors is a human donor with chronic lymphocytic leukemia. CDR3s include the opening cysteine and the closing phenylalanine or tryptophan. Fields, in order: J gene, D gene, clone size, V gene, CDR3 protein, CDR3 DNA. A D gene is named only where the DNA matches it firmly. Size is stated for part of the rows, as once, few or many counts, or as a class when the clone is expanded.

TRBJ1-2 | . | . | TRBV7-3 | CASSLNQGRYGYTF | TGTGCCAGCAGCTTAAACCAGGGTCGATATGGCTACACCTTC
TRBJ1-3 | . | . | TRBV18 | CASSLEGFGGNTIYF | TGTGCCAGCTCACTCGAGGGATTTGGTGGAAACACCATATATTTT
TRBJ1-2 | TRBD1 | . | TRBV4-1 | CASSLPQTGYYGYTF | TGCGCCAGCAGCCTTCCCCAGACAGGGTATTATGGCTACACCTTC
TRBJ1-1 | . | . | TRBV7-2 | CASSQTSFGGRLDTEAFF | TGTGCCAGCAGCCAAACAAGTTTTGGGGGGCGTTTGGACACTGAAGCTTTCTTT
TRBJ1-5 | . | once | TRBV30 | CAWSVHGNQPQHF | TGTGCCTGGAGTGTACACGGAAATCAGCCCCAGCATTTT
TRBJ1-6 | . | . | TRBV5-1 | CASSLMPNSPLHF | TGCGCCAGCAGCTTGATGCCGAATTCACCCCTCCACTTT
TRBJ2-1 | TRBD1 | . | TRBV6-4 | CASSAGTGSYNEQFF | TGTGCCAGCAGTGCCGGGACAGGGTCCTACAATGAGCAGTTCTTC
TRBJ1-1 | TRBD1 | . | TRBV11-2 | CASRPEDRGVNTEAFF | TGTGCCAGCAGACCGGAGGACAGGGGTGTTAACACTGAAGCTTTCTTT
TRBJ2-7 | . | . | TRBV7-9 | CASSLSGTTQGQYF | TGTGCCAGCAGCCTCTCCGGGACAACACAAGGGCAGTACTTC
TRBJ1-1 | . | . | TRBV5-6 | CASSTLSRQPFTEAFF | TGTGCCAGCAGCACCTTGTCTCGACAACCTTTCACTGAAGCTTTCTTT
TRBJ2-1 | TRBD2 | once | TRBV7-8 | CASSLFWEGAYNEQFF | TGTGCCAGCAGCTTATTTTGGGAGGGAGCCTACAATGAGCAGTTCTTC
TRBJ2-1 | . | . | TRBV11-2 | CASSLLHGSGFPSYNEQFF | TGTGCCAGCAGCTTACTTCACGGGAGTGGATTCCCATCCTACAATGAGCAGTTCTTC
TRBJ2-1 | . | . | TRBV6-6 | CASSYRGLGEQFF | TGTGCCAGCAGTTACCGAGGGTTGGGCGAGCAGTTCTTC
TRBJ1-6 | TRBD1 | . | TRBV6-6 | CASSPREGARSPLHF | TGTGCCAGCAGTCCCCGGGAGGGGGCTAGATCACCCCTCCACTTT
TRBJ1-1 | . | many | TRBV5-1 | CASVGSMNTEAFF | TGCGCCAGCGTAGGATCGATGAACACTGAAGCTTTCTTT
TRBJ2-3 | TRBD2 | . | TRBV15 | CATSPAIKLAGVSTQYF | TGTGCCACCAGCCCTGCTATTAAACTAGCGGGGGTGAGTACGCAGTATTTT
TRBJ1-6 | . | . | TRBV11-2 | CASSLVDYSMRYSPLHF | TGTGCCAGCAGCTTAGTTGATTACAGTATGAGGTATTCACCCCTCCACTTT
TRBJ2-5 | . | . | TRBV6-6 | CASSNGQAQETQYF | TGTGCCAGCAGTAATGGGCAGGCTCAAGAGACCCAGTACTTC
TRBJ1-2 | . | . | TRBV7-3 | CASSLFPGQNGYTF | TGTGCCAGCAGCTTATTCCCCGGACAGAATGGCTACACCTTC
TRBJ2-2 | . | . | TRBV19 | CASSIRSKGALGGTGELFF | TGTGCCAGTAGTATAAGAAGTAAGGGGGCCCTAGGAGGGACCGGGGAGCTGTTTTTT
TRBJ1-2 | TRBD1 | . | TRBV5-1 | CASSQGAGQGAGNYGYTF | TGCGCCAGCAGCCAAGGAGCGGGACAGGGGGCCGGTAACTATGGCTACACCTTC
TRBJ2-7 | . | . | TRBV28 | CASSLGGVWEQYF | TGTGCCAGCAGCCTTGGCGGGGTCTGGGAGCAGTACTTC
TRBJ1-3 | . | . | TRBV4-3 | CASSQDRMDVYSGNTIYF | TGCGCCAGCAGCCAAGATCGGATGGACGTTTACTCTGGAAACACCATATATTTT